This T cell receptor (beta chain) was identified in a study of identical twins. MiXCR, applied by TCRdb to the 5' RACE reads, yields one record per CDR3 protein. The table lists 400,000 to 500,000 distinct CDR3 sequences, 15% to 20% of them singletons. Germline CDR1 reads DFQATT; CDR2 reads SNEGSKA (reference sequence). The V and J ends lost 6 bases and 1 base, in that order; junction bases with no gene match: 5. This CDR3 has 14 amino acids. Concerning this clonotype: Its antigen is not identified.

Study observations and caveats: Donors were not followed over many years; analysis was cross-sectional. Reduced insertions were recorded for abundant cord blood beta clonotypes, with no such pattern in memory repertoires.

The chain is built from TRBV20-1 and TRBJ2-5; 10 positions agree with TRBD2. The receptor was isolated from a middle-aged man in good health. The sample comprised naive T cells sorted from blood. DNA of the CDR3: TGCAGTGCCAAACTAGCGGGGATCCAAGAGACCCAGTACTTC. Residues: CSAKLAGIQETQYF.